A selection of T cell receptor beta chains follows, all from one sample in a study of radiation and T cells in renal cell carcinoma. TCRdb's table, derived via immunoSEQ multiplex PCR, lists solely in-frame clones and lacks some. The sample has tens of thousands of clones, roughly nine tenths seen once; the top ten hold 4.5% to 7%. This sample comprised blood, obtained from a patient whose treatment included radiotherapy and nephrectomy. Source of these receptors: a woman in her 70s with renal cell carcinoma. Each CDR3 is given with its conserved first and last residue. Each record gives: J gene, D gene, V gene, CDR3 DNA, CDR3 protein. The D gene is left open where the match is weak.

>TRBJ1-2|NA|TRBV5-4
TGTGCCAGCAGCACAGGACGGGTTGTGGGCTACACCTTC
CASSTGRVVGYTF
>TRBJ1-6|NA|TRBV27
TGTGCCAGCAGTTCGAAACGGGGTTCACCCCTCCACTTT
CASSSKRGSPLHF
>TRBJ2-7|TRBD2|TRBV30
TGTGCCTGGAGTCTGGGGGACTGGGGGGGCTCCTACGAGCAGTACTTC
CAWSLGDWGGSYEQYF
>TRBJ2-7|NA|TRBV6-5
TGTGTTACCCTCGGGGGCAGGGGCGACGAGCAGTACTTC
CVTLGGRGDEQYF
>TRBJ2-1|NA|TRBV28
TGTGCCAGCAGTAAATGGGAGGTCTCCTACAATGAGCAGTTCTTC
CASSKWEVSYNEQFF
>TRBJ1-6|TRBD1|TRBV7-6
TGTGCCAGCAGCTTACGGGACAGGGGGAATTCACCCCTCCACTTT
CASSLRDRGNSPLHF
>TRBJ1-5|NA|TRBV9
TGTGCCAGCAGCGTAGGGTTAGGCAATCAGCCCCAGCATTTT
CASSVGLGNQPQHF
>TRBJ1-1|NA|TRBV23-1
TGCGCCAGCAGTCAATTGGGCGGGAACACTGAAGCTTTCTTT
CASSQLGGNTEAFF
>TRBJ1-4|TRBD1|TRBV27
TGTGCCAGCAGCCGTAGCTGGGGACAGGGTGGTGAAAAACTGTTTTTT
CASSRSWGQGGEKLFF
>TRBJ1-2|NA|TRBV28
TGTGCCAGCAGAAACTCTGGGGGCGAGTATGGCTACACCTTC
CASRNSGGEYGYTF
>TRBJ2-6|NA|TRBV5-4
TGTGCCAGCAGCTCCCTGGTTCTTGGGGCCAACGTCCTGACTTTC
CASSSLVLGANVLTF
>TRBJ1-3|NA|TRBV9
TGTGCCAGCAGCGCCCCACGAGGGGGGCAGCCTCACTCTGGAAACACCATATATTTT
CASSAPRGGQPHSGNTIYF
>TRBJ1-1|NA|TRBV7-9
TGTGCCAGCAGCTTCGGGGGCGACACTGAAGCTTTCTTT
CASSFGGDTEAFF